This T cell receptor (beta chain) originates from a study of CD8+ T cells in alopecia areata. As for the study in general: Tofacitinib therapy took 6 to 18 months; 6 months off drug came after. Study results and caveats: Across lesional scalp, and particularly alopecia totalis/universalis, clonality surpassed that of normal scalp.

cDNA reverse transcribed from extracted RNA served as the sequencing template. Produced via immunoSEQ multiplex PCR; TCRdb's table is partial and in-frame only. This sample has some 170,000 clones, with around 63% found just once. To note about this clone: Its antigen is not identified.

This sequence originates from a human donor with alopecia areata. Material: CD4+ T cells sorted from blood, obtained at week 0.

The CDR3 DNA is TGTGCCAGCAGCCACCCCCAAAGCACAGATACGCAGTATTTT. The encoded protein is CASSHPQSTDTQYF. V usage is TRBV13 and J usage is TRBJ2-3, with D hard to call. Germline CDR1 reads PRHDT; CDR2 reads FYEKMQ (reference sequence). CDR3 length: 14 residues. Trimming stripped 5 bases from V and 0 bases from J, with 9 bases between.